This T cell receptor (beta chain) appears in the sequencing data of a study of CD8+ T cells in alopecia areata. Overall study findings and caveats: Normal scalp had lower clonality than lesional scalp, with alopecia totalis/universalis lesions showing this most strongly.

The sample holds a few counts of this clone. Its antigen is undetermined. CDR1 is SNHLY and CDR2 is FYNNEI in the germline V gene. The length of the CDR3 is 13 residues. The ends were cut back, 7 bases at V and 0 bases at J, with 10 bases in the middle. The study team obtained lesional scalp punch biopsies and peripheral blood from alopecia areata patients. cDNA serving as the sequencing template came from extracted, reverse transcribed RNA. The repertoire was sequenced with immunoSEQ multiplex PCR; TCRdb's copy has only in-frame clones and lacks some. Of about 120,000 clones in the sample, around 49% are singletons; the top ten hold roughly a sixth.

The sequence came from a human donor with alopecia areata. The chain joins TRBV2 to TRBJ2-7; tentative D call: TRBD1 (5 bases). Sequenced here: CD8+ T cells sorted from blood, sampled at week 0. CDR3 bases: TGTGCCAGCACTCGCAGGGACTCCTACGAGCAGTACTTC. Its translation is CASTRRDSYEQYF. The full variable domain, with the rest looked up from reference TRBV2 and TRBJ2-7, is EPEVTQTPSHQVTQMGQEVILRCVPISNHLYFYWYRQILGQKVEFLVSFYNNEISEKSEIFDDQFSVERPDGSNFTLKIRSTKLEDSAMYFCASTRRDSYEQYFGPGTRLTVT.